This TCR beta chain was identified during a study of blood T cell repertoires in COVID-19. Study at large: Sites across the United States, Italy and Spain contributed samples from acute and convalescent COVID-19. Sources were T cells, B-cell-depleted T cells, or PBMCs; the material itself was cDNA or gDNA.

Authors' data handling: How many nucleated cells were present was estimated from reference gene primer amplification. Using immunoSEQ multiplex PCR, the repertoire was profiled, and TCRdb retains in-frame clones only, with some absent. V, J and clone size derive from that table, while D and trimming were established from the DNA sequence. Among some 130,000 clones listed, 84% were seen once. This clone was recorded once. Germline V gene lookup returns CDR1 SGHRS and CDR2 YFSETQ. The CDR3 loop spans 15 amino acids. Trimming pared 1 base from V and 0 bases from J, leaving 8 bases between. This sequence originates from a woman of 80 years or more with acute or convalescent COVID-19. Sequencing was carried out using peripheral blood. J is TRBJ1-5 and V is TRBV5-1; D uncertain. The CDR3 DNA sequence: TGCGCCAGCAGCTTGAGCGGGAATAGCAATCAGCCCCAGCATTTT. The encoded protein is CASSLSGNSNQPQHF.